The 2 T cell receptor beta chains listed next were all sequenced from one sample in a study of T cell changes during pregnancy in multiple sclerosis. Repertoires were generated with immunoSEQ multiplex PCR, while TCRdb's copy carries only in-frame clones and drops some. Found here are about 97,000 clones, about nine tenths of them singletons; the top ten hold about 0.75%. Sample: peripheral blood, taken in the second trimester of pregnancy. The receptors originated from a female donor in good health, enrolled as a control in a pregnancy study.

J is TRBJ2-2 and V is TRBV4-2; D is unclear. Germline V gene lookup returns CDR1 LGHNA and CDR2 YNFKEQ. The CDR3 sequence is 15 residues long. V lost 4 bases, J lost 6 bases, and 15 bases lay in between. The CDR3 DNA sequence: TGTGCCAGCAGCCCCAGCCAGTTGGGCGCCGGGGAGCTGTTTTTT. As protein: CASSPSQLGAGELFF.

V is TRBV9 and J is TRBJ1-6, with TRBD1 identical over 7 bases. CDR3 length: 15 amino acids. V dropped 0 bases and J dropped 8; count of bases not matched to a gene: 5. CDR1 SGDLS and CDR2 YYNGEE come from the germline V gene. The chain's CDR3 is CASSVGQGMDSPLHF. CDR3 nucleotides: TGTGCCAGCAGCGTAGGACAGGGTATGGATTCACCCCTCCACTTT.